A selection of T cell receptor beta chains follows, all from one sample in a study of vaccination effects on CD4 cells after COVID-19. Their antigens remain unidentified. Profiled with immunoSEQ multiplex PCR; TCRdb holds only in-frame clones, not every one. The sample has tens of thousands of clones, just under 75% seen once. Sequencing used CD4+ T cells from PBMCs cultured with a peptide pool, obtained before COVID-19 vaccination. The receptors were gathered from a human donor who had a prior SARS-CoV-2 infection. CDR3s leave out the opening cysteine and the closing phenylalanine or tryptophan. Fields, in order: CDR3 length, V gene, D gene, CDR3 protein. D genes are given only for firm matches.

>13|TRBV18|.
ASSPSFPRNTEAF
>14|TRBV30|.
AWSPTGWSRGNTIY
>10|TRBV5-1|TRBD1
ASIDRGGEQY
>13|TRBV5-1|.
ASSWGGGTDYEQY
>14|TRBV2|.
ASNPAGLPSTDTQY
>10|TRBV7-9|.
ASSLRASGYT
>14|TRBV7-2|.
ASSLVASGPSYEQY
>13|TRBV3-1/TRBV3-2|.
ASSHHDRLNEKLF
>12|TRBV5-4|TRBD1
ASTLTGGAVEQY
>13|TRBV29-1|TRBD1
SVDRGWGMNTEAF
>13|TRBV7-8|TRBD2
ASSLLAVGTGELF
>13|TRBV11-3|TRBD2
ASSSGGRSTGELF
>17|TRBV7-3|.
ASTPPGGFLAGSNQPQH
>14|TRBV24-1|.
ATSDFGAGREETQY
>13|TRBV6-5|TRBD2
ASSLTSGGAGEQF
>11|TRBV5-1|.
ASSLEGANVLT
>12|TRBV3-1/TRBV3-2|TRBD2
ASSSLAGYYEQF
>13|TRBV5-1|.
ASSLFSGGVYEQY
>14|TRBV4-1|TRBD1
ASSQGWQGAFNEQF
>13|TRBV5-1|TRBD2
ASSKGGLASHEQF
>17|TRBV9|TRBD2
ASSVLNSGGPLSTDTQY
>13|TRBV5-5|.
ASSFSGVIAQPQH
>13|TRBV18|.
ASSPPQGLTDTQY
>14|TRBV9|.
ASSVGGGRWSGEQF
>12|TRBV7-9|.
ASSHTTGNTEAF
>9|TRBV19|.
ASSIGGPLH
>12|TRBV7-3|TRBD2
ASSSAGATNEQF
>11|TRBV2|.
ASSEIGNQPQH
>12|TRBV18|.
ASSPPRTNEKLF